This TCR beta chain comes out of a study of neurological immune-mediated disorders. 5'RACE with 10-nucleotide random UMIs generated the cDNA. MiXCR, run by TCRdb on the 5' RACE reads, gives a single entry per CDR3 protein. Here the sample spans over 35,000 distinct CDR3 sequences, around 4.5% being singletons. This clonotype has at least ten counts. This CDR3 comprises 12 residues. Germline lookup yields CDR1 LNHNV and CDR2 YYDKDF (reference sequence). Trimming took 0 bases from V and 9 from J, leaving 5 bases between them. Material for sequencing was PBMCs. J is TRBJ2-2 and V is TRBV15, with D hard to call. The clonotype originates from a woman in her sixties with multiple sclerosis. CDR3 nucleotide sequence: TGTGCCACCAGCAGAGACCACAGGGAGCTGTTTTTT. It is translated as CATSRDHRELFF.